This T cell receptor beta chain was sequenced during a study of shared clonotypes between healthy human individuals. About the study: The study drew on a couple of women and three men aged 18 to 49 as donors. Study results and limitations: With a few donors compared, 4% to 5.5% of naive CD4 clonotypes were shared. The rarefaction results pointed to incomplete sorted-subset sequencing despite large depth.

Splitting the CD4+ cells yielded a CD45RA+ naive subset and a CD45RA-negative memory subset. To note about this clone: Its target is not known.

CDR3 length: 15 residues. Germline V gene sequence: CDR1 SGHNT, CDR2 YYREEE (reference sequence). V was clipped by 4 bases and J by 6 bases; unmatched bases: 10. The assay was immunoSEQ multiplex PCR, and TCRdb's table has in-frame clones only and misses some. The data show millions of clones, roughly 92% seen once. Source material: naive CD4+ T cells sorted from blood. Subset of the sample: CD45RA+ positively selected. This rearrangement joins TRBV5-4 to TRBJ1-1; 9 positions match TRBD1. This clonotype was obtained from a man younger than 35 in good health. The CDR3 coding sequence is TGTGCCAGCAGCCCGACACGTGACAGGGGGGCTGAAGCTTTCTTT. Translating it yields CASSPTRDRGAEAFF.